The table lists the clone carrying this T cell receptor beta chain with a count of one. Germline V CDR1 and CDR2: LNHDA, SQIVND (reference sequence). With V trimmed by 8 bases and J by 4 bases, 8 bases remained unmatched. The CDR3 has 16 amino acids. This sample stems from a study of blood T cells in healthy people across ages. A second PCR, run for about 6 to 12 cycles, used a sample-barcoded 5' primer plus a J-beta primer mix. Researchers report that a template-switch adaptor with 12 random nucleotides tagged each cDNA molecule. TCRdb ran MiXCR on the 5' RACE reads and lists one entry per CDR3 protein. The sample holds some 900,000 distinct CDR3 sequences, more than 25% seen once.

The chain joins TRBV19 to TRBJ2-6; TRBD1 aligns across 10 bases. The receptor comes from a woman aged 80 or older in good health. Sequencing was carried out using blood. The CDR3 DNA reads TGTGCCAGTGGGGACAGGGGCTTTACCGGGGCCAACGTCCTGACTTTC. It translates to CASGDRGFTGANVLTF.